Each of the 2 T cell receptor beta chains below was sequenced from the same sample in a study of cytomegalovirus exposure and HLA in healthy donors. Generated by immunoSEQ multiplex PCR, the TCRdb table keeps only in-frame clones and is missing some. Counted here are under 150,000 clones, about four fifths occurring once; the ten biggest clones make up almost 1.5%. The sequenced material came from PBMCs. The source of these receptors is a woman aged 25 to 45 in good health and CMV-seronegative.

This chain joins TRBV7-9 and TRBJ2-4; TRBD1 is a possible D gene (6 bases). Germline V CDR1 and CDR2: SEHNR, FQNEAQ (reference sequence). Trimming took 1 base from V and 0 from J, leaving 13 bases between them. This CDR3 region has 17 residues. The CDR3 loop is CASSLGLQGIAKNIQYF. The CDR3 nucleotides read TGTGCCAGCAGCTTAGGACTCCAGGGGATAGCCAAAAACATTCAGTACTTC. The full variable domain, its missing parts supplied by reference TRBV7-9 and TRBJ2-4, is DTGVSQNPRHKITKRGQNVTFRCDPISEHNRLYWYRQTLGQGPEFLTYFQNEAQLEKSRLLSDRFSAERPKGSFSTLEIQRTEQGDSAMYLCASSLGLQGIAKNIQYFGAGTRLSVL.

The chain couples TRBV5-1 to TRBJ1-1, with a possible D match to TRBD1 (6 bases). The CDR3 covers 14 residues. Trimming left V 4 bases short and J 1 base short, with 11 bases between. Germline CDR1 and CDR2: SGHRS and YFSETQ. The CDR3 nucleotides read TGCGCCAGCAGCCCAAAGACAGGGAACACTGAAGCTTTCTTT. Translated: CASSPKTGNTEAFF.